This T cell receptor beta chain appears in the sequencing data of a study of technical replicates of blood from a handful of donors. Libraries were prepared by immunoSEQ multiplex PCR; TCRdb keeps only in-frame clonotypes and omits some of them. This table has fewer than 85,000 clones, around 96% appearing once. The CDR3 totals 11 residues. The germline V gene has CDR1 DFQATT and CDR2 SNEGSKA (reference sequence). V dropped 0 bases and J dropped 3 bases, with 3 bases sitting between them. This chain joins TRBV20-1 and TRBJ2-7; unclear D gene. The clonotype was recovered from a human donor in good health. The sequencing input was T cells isolated from PBMCs. This CDR3 is CSARDLYEQYF. The CDR3 DNA reads as TGCAGTGCTAGAGACCTCTACGAGCAGTACTTC.